This T cell receptor (beta chain) comes out of a study of blood T cell repertoires in COVID-19. Study details: Specimens from acute and convalescent COVID-19 originated in the United States, Italy and Spain.

In the original workflow: For nucleated cells, counts were estimated from reference gene primer amplification. Using immunoSEQ multiplex PCR, the repertoire was profiled, and TCRdb retains in-frame clones only, with some absent. V, J and clone size reflect that table, while D and trimming were determined from the DNA. This repertoire shows under 350,000 clones, 70% to 90% found once; its top ten account for 3.6%. The ends were cut back, 6 bases at V and 12 bases at J, with 24 bases in the middle. The CDR3 is 15 residues long. CDR1 and CDR2 (germline): MNHEY, SVGAGI. This sequence was found in a man between 18 and 29 years old with active or convalescent COVID-19. The sequenced sample was peripheral blood. The V and J genes are TRBV6-5 and TRBJ2-1; D perhaps matches TRBD1 (6 bases). DNA of the CDR3: TGTGCCAGCAGCAGGGGTCCCCCCGACTTTGCGGCGCAGTTCTTC. This gives the protein CASSRGPPDFAAQFF.